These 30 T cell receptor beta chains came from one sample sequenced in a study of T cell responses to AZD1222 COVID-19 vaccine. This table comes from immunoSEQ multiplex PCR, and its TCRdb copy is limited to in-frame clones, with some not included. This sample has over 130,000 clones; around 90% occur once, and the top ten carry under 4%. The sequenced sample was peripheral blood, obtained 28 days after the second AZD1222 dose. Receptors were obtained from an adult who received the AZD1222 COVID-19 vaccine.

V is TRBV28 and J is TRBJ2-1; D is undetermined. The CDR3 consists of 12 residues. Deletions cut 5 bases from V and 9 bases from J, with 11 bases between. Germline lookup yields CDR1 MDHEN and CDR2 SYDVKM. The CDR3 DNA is TGTGCCAGCAGTCCTCAGACCACTGAGCAGTTCTTC. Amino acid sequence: CASSPQTTEQFF.

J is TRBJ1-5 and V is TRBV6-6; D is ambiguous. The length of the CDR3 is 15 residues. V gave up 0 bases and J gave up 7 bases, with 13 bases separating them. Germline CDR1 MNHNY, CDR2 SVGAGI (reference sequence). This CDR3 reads CASSYSFGLRQPQHF. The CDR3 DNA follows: TGTGCCAGCAGTTACTCGTTCGGGCTGCGACAGCCCCAGCATTTT.

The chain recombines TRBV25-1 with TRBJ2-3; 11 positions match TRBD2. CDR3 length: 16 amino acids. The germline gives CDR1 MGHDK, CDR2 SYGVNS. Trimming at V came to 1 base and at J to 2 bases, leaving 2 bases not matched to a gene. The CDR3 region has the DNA TGTGCCAGCAGTGAATTTAGCGGGAGGGCCACAGATACGCAGTATTTT. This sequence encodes CASSEFSGRATDTQYF. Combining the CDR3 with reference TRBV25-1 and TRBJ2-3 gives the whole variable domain EADIYQTPRYLVIGTGKKITLECSQTMGHDKMYWYQQDPGMELHLIHYSYGVNSTEKGDLSSESTVSRIRTEHFPLTLESARPSHTSQYLCASSEFSGRATDTQYFGPGTRLTVL.

CDR3 coding DNA: TGTGCCAGCAGCCCGACCTGGGACAGCTCCTACGAGCAGTACTTC. The encoded protein is CASSPTWDSSYEQYF. The genes are TRBV5-4 and TRBJ2-7; 7 bases align to TRBD1. The CDR3 runs 15 residues. Germline V gene sequence: CDR1 SGHNT, CDR2 YYREEE (reference sequence). V shed 4 bases, J shed 0 bases, and the junction held 7 bases outside the gene matches.

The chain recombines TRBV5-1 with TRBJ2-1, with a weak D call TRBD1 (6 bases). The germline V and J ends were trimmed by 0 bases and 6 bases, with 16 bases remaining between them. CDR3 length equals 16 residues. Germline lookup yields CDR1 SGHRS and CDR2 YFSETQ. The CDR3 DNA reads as TGCGCCAGCAGCTTGGCCCCCAAAAGGGACACCAATGAGCAGTTCTTC. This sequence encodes CASSLAPKRDTNEQFF.

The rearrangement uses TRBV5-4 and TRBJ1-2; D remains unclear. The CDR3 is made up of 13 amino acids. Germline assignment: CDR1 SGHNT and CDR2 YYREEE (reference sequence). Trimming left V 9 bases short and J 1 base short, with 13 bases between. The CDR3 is CATKAWGNYGYTF. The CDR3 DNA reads TGTGCCACCAAGGCCTGGGGTAACTATGGCTACACCTTC.

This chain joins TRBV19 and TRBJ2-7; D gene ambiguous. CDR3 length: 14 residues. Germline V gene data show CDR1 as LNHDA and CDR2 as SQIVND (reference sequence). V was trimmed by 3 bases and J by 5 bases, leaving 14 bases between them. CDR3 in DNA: TGTGCCAGTAGTATCGTTATGGGTTTCGACGAGCAGTACTTC. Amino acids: CASSIVMGFDEQYF.

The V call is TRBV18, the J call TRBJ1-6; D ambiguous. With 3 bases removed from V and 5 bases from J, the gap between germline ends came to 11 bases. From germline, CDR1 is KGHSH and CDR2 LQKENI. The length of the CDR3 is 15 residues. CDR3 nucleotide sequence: TGTGCCAGCTCACCGCCCCCGGGGAATAATTCACCCCTCCACTTT. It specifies CASSPPPGNNSPLHF.

CDR3 bases: TGTGCCAGCAGTATCAGACGAAAAGGTGAGGAGCAGTTCTTC. It encodes CASSIRRKGEEQFF. J is TRBJ2-1 and V is TRBV28, with D uncertain. The CDR3 spans 14 residues. In germline, CDR1 is MDHEN, CDR2 SYDVKM. The V and J ends lost 5 bases and 10 bases respectively, with 18 bases between them.

CDR3 DNA sequence: TGTGCCAGCAGCTTAGATCAGGGGGAGGGCCGCCATACGCAGTATTTT. Translating it yields CASSLDQGEGRHTQYF. The chain employs TRBV11-2 and TRBJ2-3; D tentatively reads TRBD1 or TRBD2 (7 bases each). The length of the CDR3 is 16 residues. The germline V gene has CDR1 SGHAT and CDR2 FQNNGV. Trimming left V 0 bases short and J 7 bases short, with 17 bases between. Full variable domain (rest looked up from reference TRBV11-2 and TRBJ2-3): EAGVAQSPRYKIIEKRQSVAFWCNPISGHATLYWYQQILGQGPKLLIQFQNNGVVDDSQLPKDRFSAERLKGVDSTLKIQPAKLEDSAVYLCASSLDQGEGRHTQYFGPGTRLTVL.

The CDR3 DNA reads TGTGCCAGCAGCCATAAGGGAACAGGTGATAATTCACCCCTCCACTTT. Amino acids: CASSHKGTGDNSPLHF. The chain recombines TRBV3-1 (or the pseudogene TRBV3-2) with TRBJ1-6; tentatively, D is TRBD1 (5 bases). Deletions cut 3 bases from V and 5 bases from J, with 14 bases between. Looked up from germline, CDR1 is LGHDT and CDR2 is YNNKEL (reference sequence). The CDR3 runs to 16 residues.

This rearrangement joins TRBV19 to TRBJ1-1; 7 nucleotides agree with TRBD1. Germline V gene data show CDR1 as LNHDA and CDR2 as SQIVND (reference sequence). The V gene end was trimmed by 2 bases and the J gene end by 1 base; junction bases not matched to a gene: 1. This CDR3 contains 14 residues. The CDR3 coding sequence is TGTGCCAGTAGTATACCAGGGGGGAACACTGAAGCTTTCTTT. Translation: CASSIPGGNTEAFF.

CDR3 protein: CASSLIFFEQYF. The CDR3 nucleotides read TGTGCCAGCAGCTTGATTTTTTTCGAGCAGTACTTC. This chain connects TRBV5-8 to TRBJ2-7, with D unclear. V was clipped by 1 base and J by 6 bases, with 8 bases between them. This CDR3 spans 12 amino acids. Per germline, CDR1 SGHTS and CDR2 YDEGEE.

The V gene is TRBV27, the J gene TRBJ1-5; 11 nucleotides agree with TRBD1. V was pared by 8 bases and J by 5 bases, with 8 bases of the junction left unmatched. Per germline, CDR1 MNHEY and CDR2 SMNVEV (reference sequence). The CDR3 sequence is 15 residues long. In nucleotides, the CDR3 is TGTGCCAGCGGGGGAAGGACAGGGGGCTATCAGCCCCAGCATTTT. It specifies CASGGRTGGYQPQHF.

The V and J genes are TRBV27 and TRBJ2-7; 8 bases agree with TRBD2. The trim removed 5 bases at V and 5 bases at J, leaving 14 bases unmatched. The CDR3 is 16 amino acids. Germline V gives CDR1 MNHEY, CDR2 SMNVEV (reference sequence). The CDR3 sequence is CASSLRGSGSFHEQYF. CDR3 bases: TGTGCCAGCAGTCTCAGGGGAAGCGGGAGTTTCCACGAGCAGTACTTC.

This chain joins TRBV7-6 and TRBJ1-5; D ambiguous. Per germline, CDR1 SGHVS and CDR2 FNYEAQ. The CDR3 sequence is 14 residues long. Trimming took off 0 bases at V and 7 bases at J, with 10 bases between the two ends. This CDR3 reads CASSLAGPGQPQHF. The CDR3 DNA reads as TGTGCCAGCAGCTTAGCAGGGCCGGGACAGCCCCAGCATTTT.

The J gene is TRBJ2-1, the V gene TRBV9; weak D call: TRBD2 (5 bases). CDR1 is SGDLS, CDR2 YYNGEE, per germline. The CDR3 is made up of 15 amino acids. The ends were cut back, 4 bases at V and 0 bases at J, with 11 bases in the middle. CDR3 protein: CASSFREGSYNEQFF. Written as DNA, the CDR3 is TGTGCCAGCAGCTTCAGAGAGGGCTCCTACAATGAGCAGTTCTTC.

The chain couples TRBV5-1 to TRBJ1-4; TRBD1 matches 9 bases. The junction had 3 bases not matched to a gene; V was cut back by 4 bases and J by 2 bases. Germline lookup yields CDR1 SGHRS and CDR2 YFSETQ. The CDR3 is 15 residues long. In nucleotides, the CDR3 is TGCGCCAGCAGCGAGGACAGGGGTACTAATGAAAAACTGTTTTTT. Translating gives CASSEDRGTNEKLFF.

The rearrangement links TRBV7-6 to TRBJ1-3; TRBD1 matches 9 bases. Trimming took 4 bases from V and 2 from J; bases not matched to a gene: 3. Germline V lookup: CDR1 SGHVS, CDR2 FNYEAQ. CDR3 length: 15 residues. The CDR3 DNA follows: TGTGCCAGCAGCTCCGGGACAGGGACTGGAAACACCATATATTTT. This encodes CASSSGTGTGNTIYF.

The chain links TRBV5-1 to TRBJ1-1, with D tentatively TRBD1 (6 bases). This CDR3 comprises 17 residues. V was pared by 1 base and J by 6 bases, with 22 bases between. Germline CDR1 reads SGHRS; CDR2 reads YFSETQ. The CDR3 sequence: CASSLQSGTHRSAEAFF. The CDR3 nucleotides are TGCGCCAGCAGCTTGCAGTCCGGGACACATCGTAGCGCTGAAGCTTTCTTT.

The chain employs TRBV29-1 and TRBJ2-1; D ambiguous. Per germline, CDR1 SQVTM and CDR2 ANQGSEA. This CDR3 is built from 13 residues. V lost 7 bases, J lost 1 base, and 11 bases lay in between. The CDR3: CSAPSGSYNEQFF. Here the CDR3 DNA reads TGCAGCGCCCCCTCCGGTTCCTACAATGAGCAGTTCTTC.

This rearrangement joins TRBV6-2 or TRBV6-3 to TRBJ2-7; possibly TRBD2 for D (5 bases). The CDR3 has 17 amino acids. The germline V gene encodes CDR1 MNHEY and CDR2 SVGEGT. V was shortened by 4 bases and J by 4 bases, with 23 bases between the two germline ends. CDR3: CASSSRIGSSPGYEQYF. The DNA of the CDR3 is TGTGCCAGCAGTTCCCGCATAGGATCCTCCCCGGGGTACGAGCAGTACTTC.

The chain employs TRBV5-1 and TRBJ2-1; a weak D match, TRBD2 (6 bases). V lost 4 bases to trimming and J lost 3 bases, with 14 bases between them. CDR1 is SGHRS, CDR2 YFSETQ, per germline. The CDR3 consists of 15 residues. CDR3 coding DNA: TGCGCCAGCAGCAATAGCGGAGAGGGCTACAATGAGCAGTTCTTC. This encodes CASSNSGEGYNEQFF.

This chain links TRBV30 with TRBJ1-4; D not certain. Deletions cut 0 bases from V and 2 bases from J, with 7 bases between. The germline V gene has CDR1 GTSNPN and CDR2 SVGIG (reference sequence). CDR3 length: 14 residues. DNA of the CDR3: TGTGCCTGGAGTGTACGAGTCACTAATGAAAAACTGTTTTTT. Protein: CAWSVRVTNEKLFF.

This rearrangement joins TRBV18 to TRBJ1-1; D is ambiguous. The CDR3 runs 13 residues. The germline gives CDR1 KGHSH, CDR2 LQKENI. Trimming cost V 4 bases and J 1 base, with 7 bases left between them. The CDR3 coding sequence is TGTGCCAGCTCACTCCAGGCGAACACTGAAGCTTTCTTT. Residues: CASSLQANTEAFF.

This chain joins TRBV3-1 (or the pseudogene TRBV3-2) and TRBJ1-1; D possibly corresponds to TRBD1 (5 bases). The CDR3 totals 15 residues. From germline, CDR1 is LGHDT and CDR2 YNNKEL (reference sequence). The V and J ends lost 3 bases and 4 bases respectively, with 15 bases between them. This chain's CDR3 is CASSHGGVGFTEAFF. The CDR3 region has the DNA TGTGCCAGCAGCCACGGGGGGGTCGGGTTCACTGAAGCTTTCTTT.

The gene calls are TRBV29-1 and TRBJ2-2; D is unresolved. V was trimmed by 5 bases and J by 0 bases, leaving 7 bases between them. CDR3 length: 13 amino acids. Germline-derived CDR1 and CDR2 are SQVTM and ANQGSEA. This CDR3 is CSVRAANTGELFF. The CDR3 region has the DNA TGCAGCGTTAGGGCGGCGAACACCGGGGAGCTGTTTTTT.

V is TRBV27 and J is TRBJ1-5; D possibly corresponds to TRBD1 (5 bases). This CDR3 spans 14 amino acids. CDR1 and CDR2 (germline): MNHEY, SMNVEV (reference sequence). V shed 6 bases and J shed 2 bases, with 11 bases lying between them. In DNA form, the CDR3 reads TGTGCCAGCAGCCCAGGGATCGGCAATCAGCCCCAGCATTTT. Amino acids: CASSPGIGNQPQHF.

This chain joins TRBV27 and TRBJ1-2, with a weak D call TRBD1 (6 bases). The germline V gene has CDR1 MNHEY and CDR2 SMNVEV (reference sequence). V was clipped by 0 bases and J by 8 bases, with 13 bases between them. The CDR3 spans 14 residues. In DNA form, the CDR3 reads TGTGCCAGCAGTTTATCTTCAGGGGCTTGGGGCTACACCTTC. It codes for CASSLSSGAWGYTF.

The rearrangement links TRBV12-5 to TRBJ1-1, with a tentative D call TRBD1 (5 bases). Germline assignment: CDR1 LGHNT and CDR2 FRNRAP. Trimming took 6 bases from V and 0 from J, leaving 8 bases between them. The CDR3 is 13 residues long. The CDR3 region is CASGQDMNTEAFF. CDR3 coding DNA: TGTGCTAGTGGCCAGGACATGAACACTGAAGCTTTCTTT. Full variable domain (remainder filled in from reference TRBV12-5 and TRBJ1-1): DARVTQTPRHKVTEMGQEVTMRCQPILGHNTVFWYRQTMMQGLELLAYFRNRAPLDDSGMPKDRFSAEMPDATLATLKIQPSEPRDSAVYFCASGQDMNTEAFFGQGTRLTVV.